The present T cell receptor (beta chain) was sequenced within a study of cytomegalovirus exposure and HLA in healthy donors. This CDR3 spans 13 amino acids. Germline V gene lookup returns CDR1 GTSNPN and CDR2 SVGIG (reference sequence). The V segment lost 3 bases and the J segment 4 bases; nucleotides outside the gene matches: 3. Donors were ostensibly healthy at sampling, although undocumented immune exposures were probable. A multiplex PCR was run with 60 Vbeta primers and 13 Jbeta primers. TCRdb's table, derived via immunoSEQ multiplex PCR, lists solely in-frame clones and lacks some. The sample is made up of tens of thousands of clones, and the top ten hold 2.5% to 3% of it.

The gene calls are TRBV30 and TRBJ2-7; 10 nucleotides agree with TRBD1. Sequencing input: PBMCs. This receptor was taken from a man aged 35-49 years in good health and CMV-seronegative. The CDR3 nucleotides are TGTGCCTGGAGATCGGACAGGGGGTACGAGCAGTACTTC. Its translation: CAWRSDRGYEQYF.